These 32 T cell receptor beta chains originate from one sample sequenced in a study of shared clonotypes between healthy human individuals. Libraries were prepared by immunoSEQ multiplex PCR; TCRdb keeps only in-frame clonotypes and omits some of them. The sample includes approximately 2.3 million clones, 90% to 95% of them seen just once. The sequencing sample was made of naive CD4+ T cells from PBMCs. This sample's subset: CD45RA+ positively selected. Receptors originate from a man between 18 and 29 years old in good health. Some clones in this sample may be carry-over from other donors' samples.

The chain carries TRBV19 and TRBJ1-2; D is ambiguous. Germline V gene data show CDR1 as LNHDA and CDR2 as SQIVND (reference sequence). There are 13 residues in the CDR3. Trimming shortened V by 6 bases and J by 4 bases, and 12 bases separated the two germline ends. The CDR3 reads CASRAPSGYGYTF. The CDR3 nucleotides are TGTGCCAGTAGAGCCCCTAGTGGCTATGGCTACACCTTC. Full variable domain (outside the CDR3, taken from reference TRBV19 and TRBJ1-2): DGGITQSPKYLFRKEGQNVTLSCEQNLNHDAMYWYRQDPGQGLRLIYYSQIVNDFQKGDIAEGYSVSREKKESFPLTVTSAQKNPTAFYLCASRAPSGYGYTFGSGTRLTVV.

The chain links TRBV5-1 to TRBJ2-1; D remains ambiguous. The germline V gene has CDR1 SGHRS and CDR2 YFSETQ. Trimming removed 6 bases from V and 0 bases from J, with 10 bases in between. The CDR3 runs to 14 residues. The CDR3 is CASNRPSSYNEQFF. The CDR3 DNA reads TGCGCCAGCAATCGGCCAAGCTCCTACAATGAGCAGTTCTTC.

The chain employs TRBV7-9 and TRBJ1-2, with 9 bases lining up with TRBD1. Looked up from germline, CDR1 is SEHNR and CDR2 is FQNEAQ (reference sequence). Germline trimming cut 6 bases from V and 8 bases from J; bases unmatched to any gene: 4. CDR3 length equals 12 residues. This CDR3 is CASRRDRDGYTF. The CDR3 coding sequence is TGTGCCAGCAGAAGGGACAGGGACGGCTACACCTTC. The full variable domain, with the rest looked up from reference TRBV7-9 and TRBJ1-2, is DTGVSQNPRHKITKRGQNVTFRCDPISEHNRLYWYRQTLGQGPEFLTYFQNEAQLEKSRLLSDRFSAERPKGSFSTLEIQRTEQGDSAMYLCASRRDRDGYTFGSGTRLTVV.

V is TRBV28 and J is TRBJ2-7; D is possibly TRBD2 (5 bases). Trimming shortened V by 6 bases and J by 6 bases, and 9 bases separated the two germline ends. CDR1 and CDR2 from the germline V gene are MDHEN and SYDVKM. The CDR3 contains 11 residues. This CDR3 reads CASRRAVEQYF. The CDR3 DNA sequence: TGTGCCAGCAGGCGGGCCGTCGAGCAGTACTTC.

The chain is built from TRBV5-1 and TRBJ2-7, with D possibly being TRBD2 (6 bases). V shed 0 bases and J shed 2 bases, with 24 bases lying between them. CDR1 is SGHRS and CDR2 is YFSETQ in the germline V gene. The CDR3 runs 19 residues. CDR3 amino acids: CASSLGVGGLRENPYEQYF. DNA for the CDR3: TGCGCCAGCAGCTTGGGGGTCGGAGGGTTGAGGGAGAATCCCTACGAGCAGTACTTC. The full variable domain, its missing parts supplied by reference TRBV5-1 and TRBJ2-7, is KAGVTQTPRYLIKTRGQQVTLSCSPISGHRSVSWYQQTPGQGLQFLFEYFSETQRNKGNFPGRFSGRQFSNSRSEMNVSTLELGDSALYLCASSLGVGGLRENPYEQYFGPGTRLTVT.

The chain recombines TRBV10-3 with TRBJ1-3; D gene ambiguous. V was trimmed by 8 bases and J by 0 bases, leaving 5 bases between them. This CDR3 is built from 12 residues. CDR1 and CDR2 (germline): ENHRY, SYGVKD. The CDR3 bases are TGTGCCATCTTCGACTCTGGAAACACCATATATTTT. Translation gives CAIFDSGNTIYF.

The CDR3 nucleotides are TGTGCCAGCAGTTTGGTTGGGGATTGGAATGAGCAGTTCTTC. This sequence encodes CASSLVGDWNEQFF. The rearrangement links TRBV28 to TRBJ2-1; D uncertain. The CDR3 extends over 14 amino acids. Per the germline V gene, CDR1 is MDHEN and CDR2 is SYDVKM. V gave up 3 bases and J gave up 7 bases, with 13 bases separating them.

This chain connects TRBV7-3 to TRBJ2-2, with 7 bases aligning to TRBD1. This CDR3 region has 15 residues. CDR1 and CDR2 from the germline V gene are SGHTA and FQGTGA. After removal of 4 bases from V and 0 bases from J, the junction contained 2 bases not matched to a gene. CDR3 region: CASSSGQTNTGELFF. The CDR3 coding sequence is TGTGCCAGCAGCTCGGGACAGACGAACACCGGGGAGCTGTTTTTT.

This chain connects TRBV6-5 to TRBJ1-6; D is ambiguous. CDR1 and CDR2 (germline): MNHEY, SVGAGI. This CDR3 is 15 amino acids long. V dropped 4 bases and J dropped 3 bases, with 10 bases sitting between them. Here the CDR3 reads CASSSVGYYNSPLHF. The DNA for the CDR3 is TGTGCCAGCAGTTCGGTGGGCTACTATAATTCACCCCTCCACTTT.

The rearrangement links TRBV6-1 to TRBJ1-1; the D is unclear. The CDR3 contains 18 residues. V dropped 1 base and J dropped 4 bases, with 22 bases sitting between them. The germline CDR1 and CDR2 sequences are MNHNS and SASEGT. CDR3 sequence reads: CASSEGGSKLQAGTEAFF. Here the CDR3 DNA reads TGTGCCAGCAGTGAAGGTGGGTCTAAGTTGCAGGCAGGCACTGAAGCTTTCTTT.

The rearrangement uses TRBV5-1 and TRBJ2-7; 11 bases are shared with TRBD1. With 4 bases clipped from V and 6 bases from J, the junction kept 6 bases outside the gene matches. Germline V gene data show CDR1 as SGHRS and CDR2 as YFSETQ. The CDR3 has 14 amino acids. The CDR3 nucleotides read TGCGCCAGCAGCCTCGGGACAGGGGGTTTCGAGCAGTACTTC. This gives the protein CASSLGTGGFEQYF. Combining the CDR3 with reference TRBV5-1 and TRBJ2-7 gives the whole variable domain KAGVTQTPRYLIKTRGQQVTLSCSPISGHRSVSWYQQTPGQGLQFLFEYFSETQRNKGNFPGRFSGRQFSNSRSEMNVSTLELGDSALYLCASSLGTGGFEQYFGPGTRLTVT.

The J gene is TRBJ2-7, the V gene TRBV4-2, with 7 positions matching TRBD2. The CDR3 extends over 15 amino acids. The germline gives CDR1 LGHNA, CDR2 YNFKEQ. V was clipped by 4 bases and J by 2 bases; unmatched bases: 8. The CDR3 spells CASSRNSGSPYEQYF. CDR3 coding DNA: TGTGCCAGCAGCCGAAATAGCGGGTCGCCCTACGAGCAGTACTTC.

This chain joins TRBV19 and TRBJ2-6; D is undetermined. CDR1 LNHDA and CDR2 SQIVND come from the germline V gene (reference sequence). The CDR3 runs 15 residues. Trimming left V 0 bases short and J 2 bases short, with 5 bases between. The CDR3: CASSIDSPGANVLTF. CDR3 DNA sequence: TGTGCCAGTAGTATAGACAGCCCTGGGGCCAACGTCCTGACTTTC.

V usage is TRBV28 and J usage is TRBJ2-3; D not certain. V lost 6 bases and J lost 2, with 18 bases in between. Germline CDR1 and CDR2: MDHEN and SYDVKM. This CDR3 region has 16 residues. CDR3 DNA sequence: TGTGCCAGCAGCCACACCACTCTTGGCTCCACAGATACGCAGTATTTT. Its translation is CASSHTTLGSTDTQYF.

This rearrangement joins TRBV7-9 to TRBJ2-2; tentatively, D is TRBD1 (6 bases). The CDR3 spans 15 residues. The germline V gene has CDR1 SEHNR and CDR2 FQNEAQ (reference sequence). V lost 6 bases and J 2 bases, leaving 13 bases between the germline ends. CDR3 sequence: CASRPDRSNTGELFF. The DNA of the CDR3 is TGTGCCAGCAGACCGGACAGATCTAACACCGGGGAGCTGTTTTTT.

The J gene is TRBJ2-7, the V gene TRBV7-3; 7 bases map to TRBD1. The V segment lost 4 bases and the J segment 4 bases; nucleotides outside the gene matches: 7. The germline V gene encodes CDR1 SGHTA and CDR2 FQGTGA. The CDR3 is 14 amino acids. Here the CDR3 reads CASSSDGQDYEQYF. The CDR3 DNA reads as TGTGCCAGCAGCTCCGACGGACAGGATTACGAGCAGTACTTC.

This chain uses TRBV10-2 with TRBJ2-6, with D unresolved. This CDR3 has 16 residues. Germline V gene data show CDR1 as WSHSY and CDR2 as SAAADI. V was pared by 6 bases and J by 0 bases, with 12 bases between. CDR3 nucleotides: TGCGCCAGCAGCGGAAAAGCTTCCTCTGGGGCCAACGTCCTGACTTTC. Protein: CASSGKASSGANVLTF.

The rearrangement links TRBV5-1 to TRBJ2-3; TRBD2 agrees at 11 bases. The CDR3 runs to 21 residues. Germline V gene lookup returns CDR1 SGHRS and CDR2 YFSETQ. Losses at the gene ends were 0 bases for V and 3 bases for J; bases not matched to a gene: 18. CDR3 residues: CASSLAPPKIGGLAGTDTQYF. The CDR3 bases are TGCGCCAGCAGCTTGGCACCCCCAAAAATAGGAGGACTAGCGGGTACAGATACGCAGTATTTT.

The rearrangement uses TRBV6-1 and TRBJ2-7; maybe TRBD1 (5 bases). Trimming shortened V by 6 bases and J by 3 bases, and 9 bases separated the two germline ends. The CDR3 is 12 residues long. Germline assignment: CDR1 MNHNS and CDR2 SASEGT. The CDR3 DNA follows: TGTGCCAGCAGGCAGGGCGTCTACGAGCAGTACTTC. Translating it yields CASRQGVYEQYF.

This clone has a single count. The chain employs TRBV29-1 and TRBJ2-7, with D maybe TRBD1 (5 bases). The CDR3 runs 12 residues. Germline assignment: CDR1 SQVTM and CDR2 ANQGSEA. Trimming removed 7 bases at V and 2 bases at J, with 12 bases between. The CDR3 nucleotides read TGCAGCGCCTTTCTGGACACCTACGAGCAGTACTTC. It is translated as CSAFLDTYEQYF.

Note on this clone: The same CDR3 can be traced to other DNA sequences in this sample. In DNA, the CDR3 is TGTGCCAGCTCCCCTCCCAGCACAGATACGCAGTATTTT. It specifies CASSPPSTDTQYF. This chain joins TRBV18 and TRBJ2-3; D not certain. There are 13 residues in the CDR3. Germline CDR1 is KGHSH and CDR2 is LQKENI. V was shortened by 6 bases and J by 0 bases, with 7 bases between the two germline ends.

This clone was detected only once. The chain combines TRBV6-1 with TRBJ2-3; unclear D gene. Germline CDR1 MNHNS, CDR2 SASEGT. Between the trimmed V and J ends, which lost 7 bases and 1 base, there was a span of 12 bases. The length of the CDR3 is 14 residues. The CDR3, as DNA: TGTGCCAGCACCCGCGGTTTTGGCACAGATACGCAGTATTTT. Its translation: CASTRGFGTDTQYF.

A word on this clone: Other nucleotide sequences in the sample specify the same CDR3. J is TRBJ1-5 and V is TRBV2; D possibly corresponds to TRBD1 (5 bases). Germline V lookup: CDR1 SNHLY, CDR2 FYNNEI. The CDR3 loop spans 14 amino acids. Trimming took 4 bases from V and 2 from J, leaving 9 bases between them. The CDR3 nucleotides read TGTGCCAGCAGTGCCCAGGGCCGCAATCAGCCCCAGCATTTT. This translates into CASSAQGRNQPQHF.

V usage is TRBV4-1 and J usage is TRBJ2-1, with D possibly TRBD2 on 5 matching bases. This CDR3 region has 16 residues. Trimming shortened V by 0 bases and J by 4 bases, and 13 bases separated the two germline ends. CDR1 is MGHRA and CDR2 is YSYEKL in the germline V gene. CDR3 sequence (DNA): TGCGCCAGCAGCCAAGAGCGAGGGTTGAAGTACAATGAGCAGTTCTTC. Translated: CASSQERGLKYNEQFF.

The chain recombines TRBV27 with TRBJ1-2; D unresolved. The CDR3 runs to 15 residues. Germline-derived CDR1 and CDR2 are MNHEY and SMNVEV (reference sequence). V gave up 2 bases and J gave up 0 bases, with 10 bases separating them. The CDR3 protein is CASSLDSQTNYGYTF. The CDR3 DNA reads TGTGCCAGCAGTTTAGACTCACAGACTAACTATGGCTACACCTTC.

Points on this clone: This same CDR3 is encoded by further DNA sequences in the sample. J is TRBJ2-7 and V is TRBV2; D gene unclear. From germline, CDR1 is SNHLY and CDR2 FYNNEI. The CDR3 spans 12 residues. Trimming stripped 2 bases from V and 4 bases from J, with 6 bases between. CDR3 bases: TGTGCCAGCAGTGAAACGGTATACGAGCAGTACTTC. As protein: CASSETVYEQYF.

On this clone: The sample carries other DNA sequences with the same CDR3. The V call is TRBV2, the J call TRBJ2-2; 7 bases match TRBD1. CDR3 size: 14 residues. With V trimmed by 6 bases and J by 1 base, 2 bases remained unmatched. From germline, CDR1 is SNHLY and CDR2 FYNNEI. The CDR3: CASRRDRNTGELFF. In DNA form, the CDR3 reads TGTGCCAGCAGACGGGACAGGAACACCGGGGAGCTGTTTTTT.

J is TRBJ2-1 and V is TRBV28; 7 bases are shared with TRBD2. Germline loops: CDR1 MDHEN, CDR2 SYDVKM. The CDR3 contains 18 residues. The J segment lost 5 bases and the V segment lost 7 bases, leaving 20 bases of the junction unmatched. The CDR3 coding sequence is TGTGCCAGCATCTCTCAACTTGGCCAGCGGGGCCCCAACAATGAGCAGTTCTTC. Protein: CASISQLGQRGPNNEQFF.

V usage is TRBV5-1 and J usage is TRBJ2-1; D gene uncertain. The germline V and J ends were trimmed by 4 bases and 5 bases, with 10 bases remaining between them. This CDR3 contains 13 residues. Germline V lookup: CDR1 SGHRS, CDR2 YFSETQ. CDR3 region: CASSRARNNEQFF. For the CDR3, the DNA is TGCGCCAGCAGCCGGGCTAGAAACAATGAGCAGTTCTTC.

The CDR3 is CASISEMNSEKLFF. The CDR3 coding sequence is TGTGCCAGCATCTCGGAAATGAATAGTGAAAAACTGTTTTTT. The chain links TRBV2 to TRBJ1-4; D is unresolved. The ends were cut back, 7 bases at V and 7 bases at J, with 16 bases in the middle. Per the germline V gene, CDR1 is SNHLY and CDR2 is FYNNEI. The CDR3 spans 14 residues.

The rearrangement joins TRBV28 to TRBJ1-5; no definite D call. CDR1 is MDHEN and CDR2 is SYDVKM in the germline V gene. Trimming took 5 bases from V and 4 from J, leaving 18 bases between them. This CDR3 has 16 amino acids. The CDR3 sequence is CASSPGVAALNQPQHF. The DNA of the CDR3 is TGTGCCAGCAGTCCCGGGGTGGCAGCCCTTAATCAGCCCCAGCATTTT. The full variable domain, with the rest looked up from reference TRBV28 and TRBJ1-5, is DVKVTQSSRYLVKRTGEKVFLECVQDMDHENMFWYRQDPGLGLRLIYFSYDVKMKEKGDIPEGYSVSREKKERFSLILESASTNQTSMYLCASSPGVAALNQPQHFGDGTRLSIL.

CDR3 nucleotide sequence: TGTGCCAGCAGCTTAGGGGGCCTTTTTGATTCACCCCTCCACTTT. As protein: CASSLGGLFDSPLHF. The chain uses TRBV7-6 and TRBJ1-6; the D gene is possibly TRBD1 (5 bases). In germline, CDR1 is SGHVS, CDR2 FNYEAQ. The CDR3 is 15 residues long. V was clipped by 1 base and J by 8 bases, with 12 bases between them. Drawing the rest from reference TRBV7-6 and TRBJ1-6, the complete variable domain is GAGVSQSPRYKVTKRGQDVALRCDPISGHVSLYWYRQALGQGPEFLTYFNYEAQQDKSGLPNDRFSAERPEGSISTLTIQRTEQRDSAMYRCASSLGGLFDSPLHFGNGTRLTVT.